These 24 T cell receptor beta chains came from one sample sequenced in a study of human T cells and chemical hapten exposure. TCRdb re-called the RACE reads through MiXCR, storing one row per CDR3 protein. The sample includes tens of thousands of distinct CDR3 sequences, 8% to 13% of them seen just once. As for time point: patch test 2, 6 weeks after DPC sensitization. The treatment was: therapeutic diphenylcyclopropenone sensitization with weekly scalp DPC. This material consisted of whole blood, taken in connection with sensitization to the hapten diphenylcyclopropenone (DPC). The origin of the receptors is a man aged 40-55 years with alopecia areata. Some clones in this sample may be carry-over from other donors' samples.

The chain links TRBV7-6 to TRBJ2-5; D is possibly TRBD2 (6 bases). This CDR3 region has 16 residues. Germline V gene lookup returns CDR1 SGHVS and CDR2 FNYEAQ. Trimming left V 4 bases short and J 2 bases short, with 17 bases between. As DNA, the CDR3 is TGTGCCAGCAGCTCCAACATCCGGGAGAAACAAGAGACCCAGTACTTC. As protein: CASSSNIREKQETQYF.

There are a few counts of this clonotype. This chain joins TRBV6-1 and TRBJ2-3; D is unresolved. The germline gives CDR1 MNHNS, CDR2 SASEGT. The CDR3 consists of 16 residues. The V and J ends lost 2 bases and 2 bases respectively, with 14 bases between them. CDR3 loop: CASSEMVSAHTDTQYF. CDR3 nucleotide sequence: TGTGCCAGCAGTGAAATGGTGTCGGCCCACACAGATACGCAGTATTTT.

This clonotype was recorded a few times. The chain uses TRBV20-1 and TRBJ2-7, with 11 positions matching TRBD1. The CDR3 covers 13 residues. The V segment lost 6 bases and the J segment 6 bases; nucleotides outside the gene matches: 7. Per the germline V gene, CDR1 is DFQATT and CDR2 is SNEGSKA (reference sequence). The CDR3 is CSAWGQGDREQYF. The CDR3 bases are TGCAGTGCCTGGGGACAGGGGGACCGCGAGCAGTACTTC.

This clonotype appeared a few times. This chain links TRBV6-6 with TRBJ2-1; unclear D gene. The CDR3 is made up of 14 amino acids. CDR1 is MNHNY, CDR2 SVGAGI, per germline (reference sequence). Trimming cost V 4 bases and J 0 bases, with 7 bases left between them. The CDR3 sequence is CASSSRASYNEQFF. CDR3 nucleotide sequence: TGTGCCAGCAGTTCACGGGCCTCCTACAATGAGCAGTTCTTC.

This clonotype was seen a handful of times. CDR3 amino acids: CASSFSITYNEQFF. Here the CDR3 DNA reads TGTGCCAGCAGTTTCAGTATAACCTACAATGAGCAGTTCTTC. This rearrangement joins TRBV12-3 or TRBV12-4 to TRBJ2-1; D unclear. Trimming cost V 3 bases and J 2 bases, with 8 bases left between them. This CDR3 has 14 residues.

This clonotype was seen a few times. The V and J genes are TRBV7-3 and TRBJ2-7; 14 nucleotides match TRBD2. The CDR3 sequence is 16 residues long. Germline lookup yields CDR1 SGHTA and CDR2 FQGTGA. J lost 3 bases, V lost 5 bases, and 6 bases had no gene match. DNA for the CDR3: TGTGCCAGCAGCCCCGGGGGACTAGCGGGAGACTACGAGCAGTACTTC. This translates into CASSPGGLAGDYEQYF.

This clonotype occurred many times. This sequence joins TRBV20-1 and TRBJ2-3; a weak D match, TRBD2 (5 bases). V lost 6 bases, J lost 2 bases, and 9 bases lay in between. There are 12 residues in the CDR3. Germline V gene lookup returns CDR1 DFQATT and CDR2 SNEGSKA (reference sequence). This chain's CDR3 is CSAFDYTDTQYF. The CDR3 DNA is TGCAGTGCGTTCGACTACACAGATACGCAGTATTTT.

This clonotype was counted only a few times. V and J are TRBV29-1 and TRBJ2-5; no reliable D call. Trimming took off 5 bases at V and 3 bases at J, with 28 bases between the two ends. Germline V gene data show CDR1 as SQVTM and CDR2 as ANQGSEA. The CDR3 consists of 18 residues. The CDR3, as DNA: TGCAGCGTTCAATTTTGTTCGCGGTCCCGCGAAACCGAAGAGACCCAGTACTTC. Translation: CSVQFCSRSRETEETQYF. Looking up the rest from reference TRBV29-1 and TRBJ2-5 gives the full variable domain: SAVISQKPSRDICQRGTSLTIQCQVDSQVTMMFWYRQQPGQSLTLIATANQGSEATYESGFVIDKFPISRPNLTFSTLTVSNMSPEDSSIYLCSVQFCSRSRETEETQYFGPGTRLLVL.

This clonotype was observed at least ten times. The gene calls are TRBV12-3 or TRBV12-4 and TRBJ1-1, with D possibly being TRBD1 (6 bases). This CDR3 region has 13 residues. Trimming cost V 3 bases and J 6 bases, with 11 bases left between them. The DNA for the CDR3 is TGTGCCAGCAGTTTCCCTGGGGGCTCTGAAGCTTTCTTT. Protein sequence: CASSFPGGSEAFF.

For the CDR3, the DNA is TGCGCCAGCAGCCCCGACAGTTCGTATCAGCCCCAGCATTTT. This translates into CASSPDSSYQPQHF. This chain connects TRBV5-1 to TRBJ1-5, with D possibly matching TRBD1 (5 bases). CDR1 SGHRS and CDR2 YFSETQ come from the germline V gene. Trimming cost V 4 bases and J 5 bases, with 13 bases left between them. The length of the CDR3 is 14 residues. Based on the CDR3 plus reference TRBV5-1 and TRBJ1-5, the full variable domain is KAGVTQTPRYLIKTRGQQVTLSCSPISGHRSVSWYQQTPGQGLQFLFEYFSETQRNKGNFPGRFSGRQFSNSRSEMNVSTLELGDSALYLCASSPDSSYQPQHFGDGTRLSIL.

The rearrangement links TRBV4-1 to TRBJ2-7; TRBD2 matches at 8 bases. CDR1 and CDR2 (germline): MGHRA, YSYEKL. This CDR3 region has 15 residues. The CDR3 reads CASRQAPGGRYEQYV. Here the CDR3 DNA reads TGCGCCAGCAGACAAGCACCGGGAGGGCGCTACGAGCAGTACGTC.

This clonotype was counted a few times. The V call is TRBV6-2 or TRBV6-3, the J call TRBJ2-1; the match to TRBD2 covers 10 bases. Germline V gene data show CDR1 as MNHEY and CDR2 as SVGEGT. Trimming cost V 6 bases and J 0 bases; bases outside gene matches: 11. The CDR3 extends over 18 amino acids. CDR3 loop: CASRPGLAQKSSYNEQFF. The CDR3 coding sequence is TGTGCCAGCAGACCGGGACTAGCGCAGAAGAGCTCCTACAATGAGCAGTTCTTC.

The chain employs TRBV6-6 and TRBJ2-5, with TRBD1 matching 7 bases. Unmatched junction bases numbered 9, after V lost 8 bases and J lost 6 bases. The germline V gene encodes CDR1 MNHNY and CDR2 SVGAGI (reference sequence). The CDR3 totals 13 residues. The CDR3 DNA reads TGTGCCAGCGGTCAAGGGGGCGCACAGACCCAGTACTTC. Protein sequence: CASGQGGAQTQYF.

The chain joins TRBV11-1 to TRBJ2-1, with TRBD1 as a possible D gene (6 bases). From germline, CDR1 is SGHAT and CDR2 FQDESV (reference sequence). The CDR3 covers 14 residues. Trimming removed 3 bases from V and 5 bases from J, with 11 bases in between. CDR3 region: CASSFLYRDNEQFF. In DNA form, the CDR3 reads TGTGCCAGCAGCTTTCTCTACAGGGACAATGAGCAGTTCTTC.

V is TRBV4-1 and J is TRBJ2-5; TRBD2 agrees at 7 bases. Germline V lookup: CDR1 MGHRA, CDR2 YSYEKL. V shed 1 base, J shed 2 bases, and the junction held 4 bases outside the gene matches. The CDR3 runs 15 residues. The CDR3 DNA reads TGCGCCAGCAGCCAAGGTACTAGCGCGCAAGAGACCCAGTACTTC. Translating gives CASSQGTSAQETQYF.

V usage is TRBV7-6 and J usage is TRBJ2-1; D is ambiguous. V lost 2 bases and J 0 bases, leaving 11 bases between the germline ends. The CDR3 is 16 residues long. From germline, CDR1 is SGHVS and CDR2 FNYEAQ. Written as DNA, the CDR3 is TGTGCCAGCAGCTTAACCCCCCCTAGCTCCTACAATGAGCAGTTCTTC. Translated, it gives CASSLTPPSSYNEQFF. The full variable domain, in which reference TRBV7-6 and TRBJ2-1 provide the parts outside the CDR3, is GAGVSQSPRYKVTKRGQDVALRCDPISGHVSLYWYRQALGQGPEFLTYFNYEAQQDKSGLPNDRFSAERPEGSISTLTIQRTEQRDSAMYRCASSLTPPSSYNEQFFGPGTRLTVL.

This chain uses TRBV7-2 with TRBJ2-2; TRBD2 matches at 13 bases. Germline V gene sequence: CDR1 SGHTA, CDR2 FQGNSA. The CDR3 is 19 amino acids. V lost 0 bases, J lost 6 bases, and 10 bases stayed unmatched. CDR3 sequence: CASSLARRLAGGFPGELFF. The DNA for the CDR3 is TGTGCCAGCAGCTTAGCGCGTAGACTAGCGGGAGGTTTCCCCGGGGAGCTGTTTTTT.

This clonotype was detected only a few times. The CDR3 bases are TGTGCCACCAGTTCAGGGGCCAATCAGCCCCAGCATTTT. Amino acid sequence: CATSSGANQPQHF. The gene calls are TRBV24-1 and TRBJ1-5, with D possibly TRBD1 on 6 matching bases. Germline V gives CDR1 KGHDR, CDR2 SFDVKD. The ends were cut back, 6 bases at V and 3 bases at J, with 8 bases in the middle. This CDR3 spans 13 amino acids.

The table lists this clonotype with a few counts. The V call is TRBV10-3, the J call TRBJ1-1, with a weak D call TRBD1 (5 bases). V shed 6 bases and J shed 1 base, with 12 bases lying between them. The germline V gene encodes CDR1 ENHRY and CDR2 SYGVKD. This CDR3 has 14 amino acids. CDR3 DNA sequence: TGTGCCATCAGCACCGGACATTCGAACACTGAAGCTTTCTTT. It yields the protein CAISTGHSNTEAFF.

The rearrangement uses TRBV21-1 and TRBJ2-6; the table assigns TRBD2, which was not confirmed against the DNA. TRBV21-1 is flagged as a pseudogene. The length of the CDR3 is 21 residues. CDR3 in amino acids: CASSKKRAGTSGRGGANVLTF. The CDR3 DNA follows: TGTGCCAGCAGCAAAAAAAGAGCCGGGACTAGCGGGAGGGGAGGGGCCAACGTCCTGACTTTC.

Only a few counts were recorded for this clonotype. V usage is TRBV6-2 or TRBV6-3 and J usage is TRBJ2-1; a possible D gene is TRBD1 (5 bases). This CDR3 contains 15 residues. Germline CDR1 is MNHEY and CDR2 is SVGEGT. The V and J ends lost 6 bases and 4 bases respectively, with 16 bases between them. CDR3 loop: CASSSRQGGYNEQFF. Written as DNA, the CDR3 is TGTGCCAGCAGCTCCCGGCAGGGTGGGTACAATGAGCAGTTCTTC.

This clonotype was detected only a few times. The rearrangement links TRBV29-1 to TRBJ2-4, with TRBD1 matching over 7 bases. This CDR3 has 12 amino acids. The germline CDR1 and CDR2 sequences are SQVTM and ANQGSEA. The trim removed 6 bases at V and 5 bases at J, leaving 4 bases unmatched. The CDR3 sequence: CSVGQAENIQYF. For the CDR3, the DNA is TGCAGCGTAGGACAGGCGGAAAACATTCAGTACTTC.

This sequence joins TRBV6-5 and TRBJ2-6, with D possibly being TRBD1 (6 bases). Germline CDR1 reads MNHEY; CDR2 reads SVGAGI. V was clipped by 10 bases and J by 0 bases, with 10 bases between them. The CDR3 has 14 amino acids. The CDR3 nucleotides are TGTGCCACAATGACAGGCTCTGGGGCCAACGTCCTGACTTTC. Encoded protein: CATMTGSGANVLTF.

In DNA, the CDR3 is TGTGCCAGCAGCCCGTTAGCGGGAGGGCCAACTACGCAGTATTTT. As protein: CASSPLAGGPTTQYF. This chain links TRBV4-2 with TRBJ2-3; 11 bases fit TRBD2. This CDR3 spans 15 amino acids. CDR1 is LGHNA and CDR2 is YNFKEQ in the germline V gene. The V segment lost 4 bases and the J segment 8 bases; nucleotides outside the gene matches: 8.